Each of the 31 T cell receptor beta chains below was sequenced from the same sample in a study of identical twins. TCRdb reanalysed the 5' RACE reads using MiXCR and keeps one entry per CDR3 protein. In the table there are roughly 190,000 distinct CDR3 sequences, more than 15% of which are singletons. The sample was also reused in another study, on T cells expressing NK-cell markers.

The sample consisted of CD8+ T cells sorted from blood. These TCRs come from a woman aged 18 to 35 in good health.

The chain has TRBV7-8 and TRBJ2-1; D possibly uses TRBD1 or TRBD2 (5 bases each). In germline, CDR1 is SGHVS, CDR2 FQNEAQ. The CDR3 runs 15 residues. Trimming removed 1 base at V and 6 bases at J, with 13 bases between. The CDR3 is CASSLVGAGVNEQFF. The CDR3 nucleotides are TGTGCCAGCAGCTTAGTTGGGGCCGGGGTCAATGAGCAGTTCTTC.

The gene calls are TRBV27 and TRBJ2-1; a weak D match, TRBD2 (5 bases). V was shortened by 0 bases and J by 9 bases, with 9 bases between the two germline ends. Germline CDR1 and CDR2: MNHEY and SMNVEV (reference sequence). CDR3 length: 13 residues. The CDR3 DNA reads TGTGCCAGCAGTTTATCGCGAGGGCCTGAGCAGTTCTTC. Residues: CASSLSRGPEQFF.

This clonotype is hyperexpanded by share. This sequence joins TRBV14 and TRBJ2-7, with D possibly matching TRBD2 (5 bases). Germline-derived CDR1 and CDR2 are SGHDN and FVKESK. This CDR3 comprises 13 residues. The V gene lost 1 base and the J gene lost 2 bases, with 6 bases spanning the gap. The CDR3 DNA reads as TGTGCCAGCAGCCAAGGGAGGACCTACGAGCAGTACTTC. It codes for CASSQGRTYEQYF.

The V call is TRBV7-9, the J call TRBJ2-3; weak D call: TRBD1 (5 bases). The germline V and J ends were trimmed by 6 bases and 4 bases, with 14 bases remaining between them. CDR1 SEHNR and CDR2 FQNEAQ come from the germline V gene (reference sequence). CDR3 size: 14 residues. The CDR3 DNA follows: TGTGCCAGCAGTTCCGGTAGCAGGGCAGATACGCAGTATTTT. Protein product: CASSSGSRADTQYF. Looking up the rest from reference TRBV7-9 and TRBJ2-3 gives the full variable domain: DTGVSQNPRHKITKRGQNVTFRCDPISEHNRLYWYRQTLGQGPEFLTYFQNEAQLEKSRLLSDRFSAERPKGSFSTLEIQRTEQGDSAMYLCASSSGSRADTQYFGPGTRLTVL.

CDR3 residues: CASRAEPGQGSNEQFF. The CDR3 coding sequence is TGTGCCAGCAGAGCTGAACCGGGACAGGGGTCGAATGAGCAGTTCTTC. This rearrangement joins TRBV9 to TRBJ2-1; 10 nucleotides align to TRBD1. Trimming removed 5 bases from V and 7 bases from J; junction bases left unmatched: 12. Per germline, CDR1 SGDLS and CDR2 YYNGEE. This CDR3 contains 16 residues.

This chain connects TRBV12-3 or TRBV12-4 to TRBJ2-5, with a possible D match to TRBD1 (6 bases). This CDR3 has 13 amino acids. The V gene lost 6 bases and the J gene lost 2 bases, with 10 bases spanning the gap. The CDR3 loop is CASSGTLQETQYF. In DNA, the CDR3 is TGTGCCAGCAGCGGGACATTACAAGAGACCCAGTACTTC.

This clonotype was picked up a small number of times. The chain couples TRBV12-3 or TRBV12-4 to TRBJ2-1; 9 bases fit TRBD2. The CDR3 is made up of 16 amino acids. Trimming at V came to 3 bases and at J to 4 bases, leaving 7 bases not matched to a gene. CDR3 sequence reads: CASSFNLAGSYNEQFF. The DNA for the CDR3 is TGTGCCAGCAGTTTTAATCTAGCGGGGTCGTACAATGAGCAGTTCTTC.

The chain uses TRBV9 and TRBJ2-7; TRBD2 aligns across 8 bases. From germline, CDR1 is SGDLS and CDR2 YYNGEE. This CDR3 spans 15 amino acids. The J segment lost 4 bases and the V segment lost 0 bases, leaving 6 bases of the junction unmatched. In nucleotides, the CDR3 is TGTGCCAGCAGCGTAGGTCTAGCGGGCTCATACGAGCAGTACTTC. Its protein is CASSVGLAGSYEQYF. The complete variable domain, with remaining parts taken from reference TRBV9 and TRBJ2-7, reads DSGVTQTPKHLITATGQRVTLRCSPRSGDLSVYWYQQSLDQGLQFLIQYYNGEERAKGNILERFSAQQFPDLHSELNLSSLELGDSALYFCASSVGLAGSYEQYFGPGTRLTVT.

The V call is TRBV24-1, the J call TRBJ2-1; 7 bases are shared with TRBD2. CDR1 is KGHDR, CDR2 SFDVKD, per germline. The V and J ends lost 6 bases and 8 bases, in that order; junction bases with no gene match: 12. The CDR3 spans 15 residues. CDR3 sequence reads: CATSSNERGAYEQFF. The DNA of the CDR3 is TGTGCCACCAGTTCCAACGAGCGGGGAGCCTATGAGCAGTTCTTC.

This chain connects TRBV9 to TRBJ2-1; 7 bases match TRBD2. The CDR3 has 17 amino acids. V trimming: 0 bases; J trimming: 4 bases; junction bases outside the gene matches: 10. Germline loops: CDR1 SGDLS, CDR2 YYNGEE. CDR3 sequence reads: CASSVGPRGRGYNEQFF. The DNA of the CDR3 is TGTGCCAGCAGCGTAGGCCCTCGCGGGAGAGGGTACAATGAGCAGTTCTTC.

This sequence joins TRBV4-1 and TRBJ1-2; D gene uncertain. V dropped 0 bases and J dropped 7 bases, with 12 bases sitting between them. The CDR3 extends over 14 amino acids. Germline V lookup: CDR1 MGHRA, CDR2 YSYEKL. This CDR3 is CASSQEEGTRGYTF. DNA for the CDR3: TGCGCCAGCAGCCAAGAAGAAGGAACCCGTGGCTACACCTTC.

Only a few counts were recorded for this clonotype. This chain uses TRBV7-9 with TRBJ1-1; unclear D gene. Germline V gene lookup returns CDR1 SEHNR and CDR2 FQNEAQ (reference sequence). The V gene lost 5 bases and the J gene lost 0 bases, with 13 bases spanning the gap. The CDR3 length is 15 residues. Written as DNA, the CDR3 is TGTGCCAGCAGCCCCCCGACGGACTTGAACACTGAAGCTTTCTTT. Its protein product is CASSPPTDLNTEAFF. The full variable domain, rest sourced from reference TRBV7-9 and TRBJ1-1, is DTGVSQNPRHKITKRGQNVTFRCDPISEHNRLYWYRQTLGQGPEFLTYFQNEAQLEKSRLLSDRFSAERPKGSFSTLEIQRTEQGDSAMYLCASSPPTDLNTEAFFGQGTRLTVV.

This clonotype was observed at least ten times. This chain links TRBV6-2 or TRBV6-3 with TRBJ1-1; D unclear. This CDR3 is built from 13 residues. The germline gives CDR1 MNHEY, CDR2 SVGEGT. Trimming took 1 base from V and 5 from J, leaving 8 bases between them. The CDR3 DNA is TGTGCCAGCAGTTACTGGAGGGAGACTGAAGCTTTCTTT. Amino acid sequence: CASSYWRETEAFF.

The chain carries TRBV7-6 and TRBJ2-7; tentatively, D is TRBD2 (6 bases). CDR3 size: 16 residues. V was cut by 0 bases and J by 0 bases, with 12 bases left in between. Looked up from germline, CDR1 is SGHVS and CDR2 is FNYEAQ. Here the CDR3 reads CASSLAGGIASYEQYF. The CDR3 DNA reads TGTGCCAGCAGCTTAGCGGGCGGGATAGCCTCCTACGAGCAGTACTTC.

The sample holds many counts of this clonotype. The rearrangement joins TRBV12-3 or TRBV12-4 to TRBJ1-1, with no clear D. Trimming removed 3 bases at V and 11 bases at J, with 19 bases between. The CDR3 extends over 14 amino acids. CDR3 region: CASSFLVKGPYAFF. CDR3 bases: TGTGCCAGCAGTTTCCTTGTGAAGGGCCCGTACGCTTTCTTT.

V is TRBV2 and J is TRBJ1-2; no clear D gene. Germline CDR1 and CDR2: SNHLY and FYNNEI. The CDR3 runs to 10 residues. The ends were cut back, 7 bases at V and 6 bases at J, with 6 bases in the middle. The CDR3 here is CASNFHGYTF. In DNA, the CDR3 is TGTGCCAGCAACTTCCATGGCTACACCTTC.

The CDR3 spells CSATLRGGYTF. DNA of the CDR3: TGCAGTGCCACACTTAGGGGTGGCTACACCTTC. The chain has TRBV20-1 and TRBJ1-2; TRBD1 might be the D (5 bases). This CDR3 contains 11 residues. Germline values: CDR1 DFQATT, CDR2 SNEGSKA (reference sequence). Deletions cut 6 bases from V and 7 bases from J, with 12 bases between.

This clonotype has more than one count but fewer than ten. The chain links TRBV9 to TRBJ2-7; 8 bases line up with TRBD2. Trimming removed 4 bases from V and 4 bases from J; junction bases left unmatched: 13. The CDR3 runs 16 residues. Germline lookup yields CDR1 SGDLS and CDR2 YYNGEE. For the CDR3, the DNA is TGTGCCAGCAGCAACGGACTAGCAGTGAACAAGTACGAGCAGTACTTC. This translates into CASSNGLAVNKYEQYF.

The chain couples TRBV12-3 or TRBV12-4 to TRBJ1-2, with D unclear. With 3 bases removed from V and 7 bases from J, the gap between germline ends came to 12 bases. The CDR3 spans 13 residues. This chain's CDR3 is CASSFSGASGYTF. As DNA, the CDR3 is TGTGCCAGCAGTTTCTCGGGAGCTTCTGGCTACACCTTC.

This clonotype has just a few counts. The V call is TRBV27, the J call TRBJ2-2; D gene ambiguous. Germline loops: CDR1 MNHEY, CDR2 SMNVEV (reference sequence). The germline V and J ends were trimmed by 6 bases and 3 bases, with 8 bases remaining between them. This CDR3 spans 13 amino acids. The CDR3 loop reads CASRISHTGELFF. CDR3 nucleotides: TGTGCCAGCAGGATCTCACACACCGGGGAGCTGTTTTTT.

This clonotype came up a few times. This sequence joins TRBV9 and TRBJ2-3, with 7 bases matching TRBD1. V lost 4 bases to trimming and J lost 0 bases; unmatched junction nucleotides: 14. The CDR3 consists of 18 residues. CDR1 is SGDLS and CDR2 is YYNGEE in the germline V gene. CDR3: CASSPNPGQPQSTDTQYF. In DNA form, the CDR3 reads TGTGCCAGCAGCCCAAATCCGGGACAGCCCCAGAGCACAGATACGCAGTATTTT.

The rearrangement uses TRBV4-3 and TRBJ2-7; no clear D gene. Germline V gives CDR1 LGHNA, CDR2 YSLEER. Deletions cut 1 base from V and 3 bases from J, with 10 bases between. The CDR3 extends over 14 amino acids. CDR3 amino acids: CASSQGSPGYEQYF. CDR3 DNA: TGCGCCAGCAGCCAAGGGTCCCCCGGCTACGAGCAGTACTTC.

This clonotype has a handful of counts. V gene TRBV7-8 combines with J gene TRBJ2-3; D is perhaps TRBD1 or TRBD2 (6 bases each). Per germline, CDR1 SGHVS and CDR2 FQNEAQ. Trimming left V 2 bases short and J 1 base short, with 13 bases between. This CDR3 contains 16 residues. CDR3 in amino acids: CASSLNPGARTDTQYF. Written as DNA, the CDR3 is TGTGCCAGCAGCTTAAACCCGGGGGCCCGCACAGATACGCAGTATTTT. Full variable domain (remainder filled in from reference TRBV7-8 and TRBJ2-3): GAGVSQSPRYKVAKRGQDVALRCDPISGHVSLFWYQQALGQGPEFLTYFQNEAQLDKSGLPSDRFFAERPEGSVSTLKIQRTQQEDSAVYLCASSLNPGARTDTQYFGPGTRLTVL.

Only a few counts were recorded for this clonotype. The rearrangement links TRBV6-5 to TRBJ2-7, with D perhaps being TRBD1 or TRBD2 (5 bases each). The V end lost 0 bases, the J end lost 2 bases, and 14 bases lay between the germline ends. The CDR3 contains 16 residues. The germline V gene encodes CDR1 MNHEY and CDR2 SVGAGI. CDR3 loop: CASSYSGDAPTYEQYF. CDR3 coding DNA: TGTGCCAGCAGTTACTCGGGGGACGCTCCAACCTACGAGCAGTACTTC.

The chain joins TRBV15 to TRBJ2-3; the D call may be TRBD1 or TRBD2 (6 bases each). Trimming removed 8 bases from V and 5 bases from J, with 17 bases in between. Germline CDR1 LNHNV, CDR2 YYDKDF (reference sequence). The CDR3 is made up of 14 amino acids. The CDR3 region is CATGGQGFLDTQYF. CDR3 sequence (DNA): TGTGCCACCGGGGGGCAAGGGTTTCTAGATACGCAGTATTTT. Filled out from reference TRBV15 and TRBJ2-3, the complete variable domain reads DAMVIQNPRYQVTQFGKPVTLSCSQTLNHNVMYWYQQKSSQAPKLLFHYYDKDFNNEADTPDNFQSRRPNTSFCFLDIRSPGLGDTAMYLCATGGQGFLDTQYFGPGTRLTVL.

This clonotype was seen repeatedly, ten times or more. This rearrangement joins TRBV6-9 to TRBJ1-2; D gene uncertain. This CDR3 region has 14 residues. The V gene's germline CDR1 is MNHGY and CDR2 SVAAGI. The V gene lost 4 bases and the J gene lost 0 bases, with 9 bases spanning the gap. This CDR3 reads CASSSDVANYGYTF. The CDR3 nucleotides read TGTGCCAGCAGTTCGGACGTTGCTAACTATGGCTACACCTTC.

This clonotype came up a few times. The J gene is TRBJ2-1, the V gene TRBV12-3 or TRBV12-4, with 8 bases that match TRBD2. The CDR3 has 16 residues. With V trimmed by 5 bases and J by 7 bases, 13 bases remained unmatched. The CDR3 spells CASSPVGSGADNEQFF. CDR3 nucleotide sequence: TGTGCCAGCAGTCCGGTGGGTAGCGGGGCTGATAATGAGCAGTTCTTC.

The V gene is TRBV20-1, the J gene TRBJ2-1; 7 bases match TRBD1. This CDR3 is 17 amino acids long. V dropped 1 base and J dropped 1; count of bases not matched to a gene: 10. Germline CDR1 reads DFQATT; CDR2 reads SNEGSKA (reference sequence). In nucleotides, the CDR3 is TGCAGTGCTAGAGGGACAGGTCCGGAAGGTTCCTACAATGAGCAGTTCTTC. Residues: CSARGTGPEGSYNEQFF.

This clonotype was observed a handful of times. This chain connects TRBV5-1 to TRBJ1-1; the D gene is possibly TRBD1 (6 bases). Trimming left V 5 bases short and J 7 bases short, with 18 bases between. The CDR3 is 14 residues long. Germline loops: CDR1 SGHRS, CDR2 YFSETQ. The CDR3 region is CASRATGYQGEAFF. The DNA of the CDR3 is TGCGCCAGCAGAGCGACAGGTTATCAGGGTGAAGCTTTCTTT.

The V and J genes are TRBV19 and TRBJ2-7; unclear D gene. Trimming took off 4 bases at V and 1 base at J, with 14 bases between the two ends. The CDR3 totals 15 residues. Germline V gene sequence: CDR1 LNHDA, CDR2 SQIVND (reference sequence). Written as DNA, the CDR3 is TGTGCCAGTAGTACCGACATTGGTGGATCCTACGAGCAGTACTTC. This codes for CASSTDIGGSYEQYF.

The gene calls are TRBV20-1 and TRBJ1-3; TRBD1 is a possible D gene (6 bases). The CDR3 runs to 14 residues. V shed 7 bases and J shed 0 bases, with 13 bases lying between them. Per germline, CDR1 DFQATT and CDR2 SNEGSKA (reference sequence). The CDR3 sequence is CSVLTGNSGNTIYF. Here the CDR3 DNA reads TGCAGTGTGTTAACAGGGAACTCTGGAAACACCATATATTTT.